This T cell receptor beta chain was found in a study of patients and donors after allogeneic stem cell transplantation. TCRdb analysed the RT-PCR reads with MiXCR anew, one entry per CDR3 protein. The table records about 150,000 distinct CDR3 sequences, 37% of them present only once. The CDR3 runs to 16 residues. The genes are TRBV21-1 and TRBJ1-6; the listed D gene, TRBD1, was not tested against the DNA. TRBV21-1 has pseudogene status. The clonotype originates from a human donor who was either an allogeneic HSCT recipient or a stem cell or donor lymphocyte infusion donor (not recorded which). It is not recorded whose cells these are; they may come from a transplant donor. The sequenced sample consisted of blood, either unsorted or a sorted T cell fraction (not recorded which). The CDR3 region has the DNA TGTGCCAGCAGCCCCTATATGGGACAGGGGGATTCACCCCTCCACTTT. This encodes CASSPYMGQGDSPLHF.